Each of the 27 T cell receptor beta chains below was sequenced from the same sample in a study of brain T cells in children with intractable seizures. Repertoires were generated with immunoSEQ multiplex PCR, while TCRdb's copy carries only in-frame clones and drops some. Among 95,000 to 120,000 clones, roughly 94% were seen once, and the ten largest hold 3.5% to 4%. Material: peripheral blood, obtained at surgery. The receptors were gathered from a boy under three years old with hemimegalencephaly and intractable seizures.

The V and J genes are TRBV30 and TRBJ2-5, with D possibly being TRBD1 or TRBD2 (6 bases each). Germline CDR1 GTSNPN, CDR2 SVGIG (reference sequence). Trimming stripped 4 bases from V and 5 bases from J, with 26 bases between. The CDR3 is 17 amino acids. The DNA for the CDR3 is TGTGCCTGGATGCCCCTGGGGGGCGGAGGGTTTGGGGAGACCCAGTACTTC. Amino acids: CAWMPLGGGGFGETQYF.

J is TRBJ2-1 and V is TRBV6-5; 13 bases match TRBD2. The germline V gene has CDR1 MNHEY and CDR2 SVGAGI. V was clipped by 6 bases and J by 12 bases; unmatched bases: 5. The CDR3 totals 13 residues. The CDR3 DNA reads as TGTGCCAGCAGCCCCGGACTAGCGGGAGTGCAGTTCTTC. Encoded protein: CASSPGLAGVQFF.

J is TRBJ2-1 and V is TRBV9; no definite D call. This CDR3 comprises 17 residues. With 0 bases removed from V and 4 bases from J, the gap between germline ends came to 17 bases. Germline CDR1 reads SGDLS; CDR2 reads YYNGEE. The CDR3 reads CASSVALAAFPYNEQFF. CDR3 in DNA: TGTGCCAGCAGCGTAGCTTTGGCAGCTTTCCCATACAATGAGCAGTTCTTC.

The CDR3 protein is CASSQTGGSYNEQFF. DNA of the CDR3: TGTGCCAGCAGCCAAACAGGGGGCTCCTACAATGAGCAGTTCTTC. The genes are TRBV3-1 (or the pseudogene TRBV3-2) and TRBJ2-1, with 8 bases lining up with TRBD1. With 2 bases clipped from V and 0 bases from J, the junction kept 0 bases outside the gene matches. The CDR3 runs to 15 residues. Germline values: CDR1 LGHDT, CDR2 YNNKEL (reference sequence).

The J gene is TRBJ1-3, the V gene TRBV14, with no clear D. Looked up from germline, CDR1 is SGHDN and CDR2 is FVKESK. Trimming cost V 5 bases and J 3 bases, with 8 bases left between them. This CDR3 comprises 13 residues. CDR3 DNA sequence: TGTGCCAGCAGCGTAGCAGGTGGAAACACCATATATTTT. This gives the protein CASSVAGGNTIYF. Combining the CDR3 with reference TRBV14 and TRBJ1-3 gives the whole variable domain EAGVTQFPSHSVIEKGQTVTLRCDPISGHDNLYWYRRVMGKEIKFLLHFVKESKQDESGMPNNRFLAERTGGTYSTLKVQPAELEDSGVYFCASSVAGGNTIYFGEGSWLTVV.

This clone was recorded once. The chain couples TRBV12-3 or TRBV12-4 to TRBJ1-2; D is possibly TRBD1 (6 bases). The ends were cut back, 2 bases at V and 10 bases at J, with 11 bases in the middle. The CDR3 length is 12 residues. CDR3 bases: TGTGCCAGCAGTTTATCTCAGGGGACCTACACCTTC. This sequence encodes CASSLSQGTYTF.

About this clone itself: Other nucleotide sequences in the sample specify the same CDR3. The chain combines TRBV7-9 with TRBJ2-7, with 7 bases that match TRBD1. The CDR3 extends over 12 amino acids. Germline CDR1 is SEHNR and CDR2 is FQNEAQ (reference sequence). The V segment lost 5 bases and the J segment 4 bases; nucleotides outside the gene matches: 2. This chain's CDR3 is CASSPTGYEQYF. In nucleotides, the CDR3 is TGTGCCAGCAGCCCGACAGGGTACGAGCAGTACTTC.

CDR3 DNA sequence: TGTGCCAGCAGTTTAATCTGGAGGGCCCAGCATTTT. Encoded protein: CASSLIWRAQHF. The chain employs TRBV28 and TRBJ1-5; no reliable D call. The germline V gene encodes CDR1 MDHEN and CDR2 SYDVKM. V lost 2 bases to trimming and J lost 11 bases, with 10 bases between them. This CDR3 has 12 residues.

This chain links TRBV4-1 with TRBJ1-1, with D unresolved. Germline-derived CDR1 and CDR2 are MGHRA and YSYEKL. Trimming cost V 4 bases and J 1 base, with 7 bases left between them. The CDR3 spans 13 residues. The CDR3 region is CASSPIGNTEAFF. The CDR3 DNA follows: TGCGCCAGCAGCCCCATTGGGAACACTGAAGCTTTCTTT.

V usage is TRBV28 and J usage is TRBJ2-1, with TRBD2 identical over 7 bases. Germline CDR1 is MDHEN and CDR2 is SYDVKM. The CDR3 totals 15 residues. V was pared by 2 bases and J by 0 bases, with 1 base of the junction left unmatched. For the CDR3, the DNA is TGTGCCAGCAGTTTAGGGGGGGGCTCCTACAATGAGCAGTTCTTC. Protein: CASSLGGGSYNEQFF.

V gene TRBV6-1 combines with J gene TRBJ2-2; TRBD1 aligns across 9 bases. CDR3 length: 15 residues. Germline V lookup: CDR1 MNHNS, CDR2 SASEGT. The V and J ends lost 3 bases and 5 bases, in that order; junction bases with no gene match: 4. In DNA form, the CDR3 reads TGTGCCAGCAGTGAGGGACAGGGATGGACCGGGGAGCTGTTTTTT. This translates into CASSEGQGWTGELFF.

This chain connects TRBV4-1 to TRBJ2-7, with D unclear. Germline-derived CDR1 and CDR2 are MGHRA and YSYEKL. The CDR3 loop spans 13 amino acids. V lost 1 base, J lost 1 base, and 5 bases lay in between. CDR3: CASSQGRSYEQYF. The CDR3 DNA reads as TGCGCCAGCAGCCAAGGACGATCCTACGAGCAGTACTTC.

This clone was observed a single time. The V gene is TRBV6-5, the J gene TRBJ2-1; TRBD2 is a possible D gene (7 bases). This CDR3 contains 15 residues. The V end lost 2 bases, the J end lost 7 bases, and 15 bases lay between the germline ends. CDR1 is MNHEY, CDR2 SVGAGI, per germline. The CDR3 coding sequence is TGTGCCAGCAGTTACACGGGGGGCGCGTTGAATGAGCAGTTCTTC. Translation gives CASSYTGGALNEQFF.

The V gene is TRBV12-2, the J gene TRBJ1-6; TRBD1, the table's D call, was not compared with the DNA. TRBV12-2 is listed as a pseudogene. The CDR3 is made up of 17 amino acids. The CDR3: CASRSGDSSSYNSPLHF. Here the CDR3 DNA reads TGTGCAAGTCGCTCCGGGGACAGCAGCTCCTATAATTCACCCCTCCACTTT.

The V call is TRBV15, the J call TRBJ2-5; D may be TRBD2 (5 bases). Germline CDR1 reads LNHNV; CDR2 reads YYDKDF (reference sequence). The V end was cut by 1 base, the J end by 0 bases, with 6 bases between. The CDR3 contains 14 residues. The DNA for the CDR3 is TGTGCCACCAGCAGAGGAGGGTACCAAGAGACCCAGTACTTC. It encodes CATSRGGYQETQYF.

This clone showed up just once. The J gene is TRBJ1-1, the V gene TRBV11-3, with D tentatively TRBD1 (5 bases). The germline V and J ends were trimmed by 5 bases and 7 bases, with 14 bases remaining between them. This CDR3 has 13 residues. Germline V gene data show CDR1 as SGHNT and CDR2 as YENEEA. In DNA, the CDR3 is TGTGCCAGCAGCCCGGGCTGGGGCAGTGAAGCTTTCTTT. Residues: CASSPGWGSEAFF. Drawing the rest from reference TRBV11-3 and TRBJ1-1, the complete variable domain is EAGVVQSPRYKIIEKKQPVAFWCNPISGHNTLYWYLQNLGQGPELLIRYENEEAVDDSQLPKDRFSAERLKGVDSTLKIQPAELGDSAVYLCASSPGWGSEAFFGQGTRLTVV.

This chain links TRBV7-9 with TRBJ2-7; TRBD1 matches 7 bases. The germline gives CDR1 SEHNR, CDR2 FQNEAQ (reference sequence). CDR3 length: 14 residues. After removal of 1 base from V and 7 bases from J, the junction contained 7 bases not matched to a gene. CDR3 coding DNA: TGTGCCAGCAGCTTAGGGGACAGTCAGAGAGAGCAGTACTTC. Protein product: CASSLGDSQREQYF.

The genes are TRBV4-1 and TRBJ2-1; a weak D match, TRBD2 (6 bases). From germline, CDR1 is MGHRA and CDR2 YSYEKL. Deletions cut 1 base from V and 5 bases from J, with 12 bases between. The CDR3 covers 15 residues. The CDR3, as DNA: TGCGCCAGCAGCCAAGTAGGGCCGGGGGACAATGAGCAGTTCTTC. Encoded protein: CASSQVGPGDNEQFF.

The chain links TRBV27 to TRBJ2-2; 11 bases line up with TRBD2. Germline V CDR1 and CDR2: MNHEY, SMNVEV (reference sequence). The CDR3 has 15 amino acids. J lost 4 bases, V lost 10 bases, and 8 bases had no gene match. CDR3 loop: CATGRGTSGTGELFF. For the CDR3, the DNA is TGTGCCACTGGACGGGGGACTAGCGGCACCGGGGAGCTGTTTTTT.

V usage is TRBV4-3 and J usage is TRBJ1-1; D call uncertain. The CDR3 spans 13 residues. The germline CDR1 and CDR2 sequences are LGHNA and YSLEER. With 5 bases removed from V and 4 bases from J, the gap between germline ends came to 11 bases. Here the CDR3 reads CASSSQRSTEAFF. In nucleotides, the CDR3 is TGCGCCAGCAGCTCACAGAGGAGCACTGAAGCTTTCTTT.

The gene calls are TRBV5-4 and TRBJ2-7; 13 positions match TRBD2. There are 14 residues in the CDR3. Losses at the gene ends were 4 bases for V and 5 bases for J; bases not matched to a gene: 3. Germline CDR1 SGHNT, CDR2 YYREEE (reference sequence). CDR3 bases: TGTGCCAGCAGCCGACTAGCGGGAGGCCACGAGCAGTACTTC. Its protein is CASSRLAGGHEQYF.

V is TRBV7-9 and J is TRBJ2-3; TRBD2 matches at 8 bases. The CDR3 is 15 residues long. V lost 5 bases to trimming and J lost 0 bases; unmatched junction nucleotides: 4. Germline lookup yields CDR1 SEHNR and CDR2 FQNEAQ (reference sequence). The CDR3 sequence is CASSPGTRSTDTQYF. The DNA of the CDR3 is TGTGCCAGCAGCCCCGGGACTAGGAGCACAGATACGCAGTATTTT.

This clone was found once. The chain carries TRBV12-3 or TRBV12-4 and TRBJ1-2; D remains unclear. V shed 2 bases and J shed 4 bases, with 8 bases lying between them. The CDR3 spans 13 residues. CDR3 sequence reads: CASSLIRAYGYTF. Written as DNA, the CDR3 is TGTGCCAGCAGTTTAATCCGGGCCTATGGCTACACCTTC.

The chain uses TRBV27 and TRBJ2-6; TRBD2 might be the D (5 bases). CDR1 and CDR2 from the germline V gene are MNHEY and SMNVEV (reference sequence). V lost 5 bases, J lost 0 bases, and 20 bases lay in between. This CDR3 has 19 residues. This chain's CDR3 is CASSPYTVTRGSGANVLTF. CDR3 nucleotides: TGTGCCAGCAGTCCGTACACAGTCACTCGGGGCTCTGGGGCCAACGTCCTGACTTTC.

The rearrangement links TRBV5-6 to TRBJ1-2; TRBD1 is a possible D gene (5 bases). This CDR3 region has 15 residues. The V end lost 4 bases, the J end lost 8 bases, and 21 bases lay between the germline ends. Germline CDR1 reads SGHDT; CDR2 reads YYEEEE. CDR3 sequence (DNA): TGTGCCAGCAGCGTTGCCAGGACCGGGACCCAGGGCTACACCTTC. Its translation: CASSVARTGTQGYTF.

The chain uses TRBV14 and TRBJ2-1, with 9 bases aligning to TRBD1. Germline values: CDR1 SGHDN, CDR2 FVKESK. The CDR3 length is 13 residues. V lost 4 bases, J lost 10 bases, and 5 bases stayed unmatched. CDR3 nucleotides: TGTGCCAGCAGCCTCACCGGGACAGGGGAGCAGTTCTTC. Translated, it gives CASSLTGTGEQFF.

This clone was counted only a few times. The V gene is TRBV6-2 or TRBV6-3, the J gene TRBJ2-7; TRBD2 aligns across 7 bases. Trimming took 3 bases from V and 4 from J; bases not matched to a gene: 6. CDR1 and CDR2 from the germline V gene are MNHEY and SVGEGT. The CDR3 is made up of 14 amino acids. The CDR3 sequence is CASSYSEGGYEQYF. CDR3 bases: TGTGCCAGCAGTTATTCGGAGGGAGGGTACGAGCAGTACTTC.